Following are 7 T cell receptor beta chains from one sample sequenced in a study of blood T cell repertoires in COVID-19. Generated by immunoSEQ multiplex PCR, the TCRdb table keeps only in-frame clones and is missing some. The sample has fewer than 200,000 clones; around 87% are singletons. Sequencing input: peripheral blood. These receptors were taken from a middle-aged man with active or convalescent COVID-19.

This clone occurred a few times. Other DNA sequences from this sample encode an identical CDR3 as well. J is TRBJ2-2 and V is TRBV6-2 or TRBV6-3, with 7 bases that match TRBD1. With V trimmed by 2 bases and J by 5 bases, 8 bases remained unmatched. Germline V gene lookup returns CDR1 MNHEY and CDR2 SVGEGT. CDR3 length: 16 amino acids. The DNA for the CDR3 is TGTGCCAGCAGTTACCGAAAGGGGGCGCGAACCGGGGAGCTGTTTTTT. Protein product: CASSYRKGARTGELFF.

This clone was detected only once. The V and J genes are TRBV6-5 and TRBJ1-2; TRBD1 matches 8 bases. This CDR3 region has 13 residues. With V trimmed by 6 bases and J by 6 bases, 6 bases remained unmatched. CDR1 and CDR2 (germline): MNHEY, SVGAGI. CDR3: CASSLTGEDGYTF. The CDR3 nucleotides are TGTGCCAGCAGCCTGACAGGGGAGGATGGCTACACCTTC.

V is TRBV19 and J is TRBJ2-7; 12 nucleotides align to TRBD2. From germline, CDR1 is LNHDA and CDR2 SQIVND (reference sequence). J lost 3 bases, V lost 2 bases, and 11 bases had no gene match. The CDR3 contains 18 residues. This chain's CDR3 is CASSIMYPRTSGDYEQYF. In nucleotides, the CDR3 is TGTGCCAGTAGTATAATGTACCCCAGGACTAGCGGGGACTACGAGCAGTACTTC. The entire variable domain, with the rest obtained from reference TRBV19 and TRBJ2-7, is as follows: DGGITQSPKYLFRKEGQNVTLSCEQNLNHDAMYWYRQDPGQGLRLIYYSQIVNDFQKGDIAEGYSVSREKKESFPLTVTSAQKNPTAFYLCASSIMYPRTSGDYEQYFGPGTRLTVT.

The CDR3 reads CASSVSSGDYNEQFF. The CDR3 DNA follows: TGTGCCAGCAGCGTCTCTAGCGGAGATTACAATGAGCAGTTCTTC. V is TRBV9 and J is TRBJ2-1; 7 nucleotides line up with TRBD2. The CDR3 contains 15 residues. Looked up from germline, CDR1 is SGDLS and CDR2 is YYNGEE. Trimming removed 2 bases from V and 4 bases from J; junction bases left unmatched: 6.

Here the CDR3 reads CASKTSGGNEQFF. As DNA, the CDR3 is TGTGCCAGCAAGACCTCAGGTGGGAATGAGCAGTTCTTC. The rearrangement joins TRBV6-5 to TRBJ2-1; D gene ambiguous. This CDR3 spans 13 amino acids. Trimming took off 7 bases at V and 7 bases at J, with 14 bases between the two ends. CDR1 and CDR2 from the germline V gene are MNHEY and SVGAGI.

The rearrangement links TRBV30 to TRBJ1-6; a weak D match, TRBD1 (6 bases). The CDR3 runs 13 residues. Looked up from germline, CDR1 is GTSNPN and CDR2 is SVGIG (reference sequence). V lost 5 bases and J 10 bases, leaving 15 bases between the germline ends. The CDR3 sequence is CAWGGALGSPLHF. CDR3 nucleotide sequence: TGTGCCTGGGGGGGGGCCCTGGGCTCACCCCTCCACTTT.

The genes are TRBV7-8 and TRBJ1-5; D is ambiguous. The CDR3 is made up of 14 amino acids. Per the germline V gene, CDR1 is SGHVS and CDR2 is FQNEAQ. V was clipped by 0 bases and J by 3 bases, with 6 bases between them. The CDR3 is CASSLAGFNQPQHF. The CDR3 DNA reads TGTGCCAGCAGCTTAGCCGGGTTCAATCAGCCCCAGCATTTT.